This T cell receptor (beta chain) was sequenced for a study of blood T cell repertoires in COVID-19. In the study overall: Acute-phase and convalescent COVID-19 samples originated in the United States, Italy and Spain.

Germline CDR1 is MNHEY and CDR2 is SMNVEV (reference sequence). With V trimmed by 5 bases and J by 6 bases, 10 bases remained unmatched. CDR3 size: 16 residues. As originally analysed: The assay estimated nucleated cells by amplifying reference gene primers. Sequenced by immunoSEQ multiplex PCR; TCRdb stores in-frame clones only, minus some. V and J calls and clone size are those listed in that table; D and trimming were worked out from the DNA. The data contain 200,000 to 250,000 clones, 80% to 90% of them singletons. The TCR comes from a woman between 50 and 59 years old with acute or convalescent COVID-19. The chain joins TRBV27 to TRBJ2-2; 9 nucleotides align to TRBD1. The sequencing sample was made of peripheral blood. DNA for the CDR3: TGTGCCAGCAGTGCCCCCGGGACAGGGAAGGCCGGGGAGCTGTTTTTT. Translation: CASSAPGTGKAGELFF.